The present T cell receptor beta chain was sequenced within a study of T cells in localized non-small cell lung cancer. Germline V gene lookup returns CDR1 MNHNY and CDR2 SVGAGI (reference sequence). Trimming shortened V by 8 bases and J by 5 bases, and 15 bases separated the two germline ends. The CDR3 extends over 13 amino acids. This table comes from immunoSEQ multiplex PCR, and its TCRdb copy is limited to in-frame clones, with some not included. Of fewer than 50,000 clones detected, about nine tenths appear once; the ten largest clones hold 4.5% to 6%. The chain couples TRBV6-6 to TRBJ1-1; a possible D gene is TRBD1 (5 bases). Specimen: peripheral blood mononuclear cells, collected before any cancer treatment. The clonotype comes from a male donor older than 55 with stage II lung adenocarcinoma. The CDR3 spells CASRLGGVTEAFF. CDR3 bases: TGTGCCAGCCGATTAGGAGGGGTTACTGAAGCTTTCTTT.